Shown below are 6 T cell receptor beta chains from a single sample sequenced in a study of blood T cell repertoires in COVID-19. Data came from immunoSEQ multiplex PCR; TCRdb stores just in-frame clones and leaves some out. The profile shows some 100,000 clones, about 90% of them singletons. Sequenced material: peripheral blood. These receptors were collected from a man aged 45-65 years with acute or convalescent COVID-19.

The rearrangement links TRBV5-8 to TRBJ2-1, with a tentative D call TRBD1 (5 bases). Per germline, CDR1 SGHTS and CDR2 YDEGEE. There are 15 residues in the CDR3. V gave up 6 bases and J gave up 4 bases, with 17 bases separating them. CDR3 bases: TGTGCCAGCACCTCGGCAGGGTATGGGTACAATGAGCAGTTCTTC. This encodes CASTSAGYGYNEQFF.

This clone was recorded only once. The chain links TRBV30 to TRBJ1-5, with D possibly being TRBD1 (6 bases). In germline, CDR1 is GTSNPN, CDR2 SVGIG (reference sequence). V was clipped by 3 bases and J by 0 bases, with 9 bases between them. The CDR3 consists of 14 residues. In DNA, the CDR3 is TGTGCCTGGAGGGGCAGGGGTAGCAATCAGCCCCAGCATTTT. This codes for CAWRGRGSNQPQHF.

The CDR3 DNA is TGTGCCAGCAGTTACTCGACCGGACAGGGCGTGGATGGCTACACCTTC. Protein: CASSYSTGQGVDGYTF. The chain joins TRBV6-5 to TRBJ1-2, with 8 bases fitting TRBD1. The V gene end was trimmed by 0 bases and the J gene end by 6 bases; junction bases not matched to a gene: 9. Germline lookup yields CDR1 MNHEY and CDR2 SVGAGI. The CDR3 is 16 residues long.

The V call is TRBV19, the J call TRBJ2-2; D unresolved. This CDR3 has 19 amino acids. Trimming cost V 4 bases and J 6 bases, with 27 bases left between them. The germline V gene encodes CDR1 LNHDA and CDR2 SQIVND (reference sequence). CDR3: CASSTLNSTVLVVSGELFF. CDR3 nucleotide sequence: TGTGCCAGTAGTACCCTAAACTCAACCGTTCTAGTAGTGTCCGGGGAGCTGTTTTTT.

The CDR3 loop is CASSSGGANTQYF. In nucleotides, the CDR3 is TGTGCCAGCAGTTCCGGGGGGGCGAATACGCAGTATTTT. The chain links TRBV28 to TRBJ2-3; 8 positions match TRBD2. This CDR3 has 13 residues. V gave up 4 bases and J gave up 7 bases; unmatched junction bases: 4. Looked up from germline, CDR1 is MDHEN and CDR2 is SYDVKM. The variable domain in full, completed from reference TRBV28 and TRBJ2-3, reads DVKVTQSSRYLVKRTGEKVFLECVQDMDHENMFWYRQDPGLGLRLIYFSYDVKMKEKGDIPEGYSVSREKKERFSLILESASTNQTSMYLCASSSGGANTQYFGPGTRLTVL.

V gene TRBV7-2 combines with J gene TRBJ2-7; possibly TRBD1 for D (5 bases). This CDR3 is 16 amino acids long. CDR1 is SGHTA and CDR2 is FQGNSA in the germline V gene. The V and J ends lost 5 bases and 0 bases respectively, with 17 bases between them. The CDR3 protein is CASSPRVRGPSYEQYF. The CDR3 DNA reads as TGTGCCAGCAGCCCGCGAGTAAGGGGCCCCTCCTACGAGCAGTACTTC.